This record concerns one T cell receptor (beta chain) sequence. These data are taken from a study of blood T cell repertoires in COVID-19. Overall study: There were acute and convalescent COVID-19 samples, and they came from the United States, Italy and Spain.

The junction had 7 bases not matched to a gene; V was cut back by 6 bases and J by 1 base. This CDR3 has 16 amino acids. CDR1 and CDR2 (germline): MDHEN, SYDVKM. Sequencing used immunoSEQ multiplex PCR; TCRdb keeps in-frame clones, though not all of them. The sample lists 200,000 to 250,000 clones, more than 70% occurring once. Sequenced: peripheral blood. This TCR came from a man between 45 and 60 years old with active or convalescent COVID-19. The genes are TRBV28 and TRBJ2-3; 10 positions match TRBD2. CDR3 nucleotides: TGTGCCAGCAGCCCTGCGAGCGGGAGGGGCACAGATACGCAGTATTTT. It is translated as CASSPASGRGTDTQYF.